These T cell receptor beta chains were read from a single sample in a study of T cells in localized non-small cell lung cancer. Libraries were prepared by immunoSEQ multiplex PCR; TCRdb keeps only in-frame clonotypes and omits some of them. The table includes more than 35,000 clones, 90% to 95% detected once. Source: peripheral blood, taken before any cancer treatment. The source is a female donor of 60 years or more with stage I lung adenocarcinoma. CDR3s include the opening cysteine and the closing phenylalanine or tryptophan. A D gene is named only where the DNA matches it firmly. Size values are once, few and many counts, or a class for expanded clones, and some rows have none.

cdr3_aa,cdr3_nt,v_call,clone_size,j_call,d_call
CAIATRGWQDVYGYTF,TGTGCCATCGCCACGAGGGGTTGGCAGGATGTTTATGGCTACACCTTC,TRBV10-3,once,TRBJ1-2,NA
CASSHNQGNYGYTF,TGTGCCAGCAGCCATAATCAGGGTAACTATGGCTACACCTTC,TRBV7-9,NA,TRBJ1-2,NA
CASSQGPATYEQYF,TGCGCCAGCAGCCAAGGGCCAGCTACCTACGAGCAGTACTTC,TRBV4-1,NA,TRBJ2-7,NA
CASSQGADYGYTF,TGTGCCAGCAGCCAGGGGGCTGACTATGGCTACACCTTC,TRBV6-1,once,TRBJ1-2,TRBD1
CASRPDRGRSYEQYF,TGTGCCAGCAGGCCCGACAGGGGACGGTCCTACGAGCAGTACTTC,TRBV6-5,NA,TRBJ2-7,TRBD1
CASSIQGSNTEAFF,TGTGCCAGTAGTATACAGGGGTCGAACACTGAAGCTTTCTTT,TRBV19,once,TRBJ1-1,NA
CASSPTRGANVLTF,TGTGCCAGTAGCCCGACGCGTGGGGCCAACGTCCTGACTTTC,TRBV19,NA,TRBJ2-6,NA
CASSVNYNDKLFF,TGTGCCAGCAGTGTGAACTATAATGACAAACTGTTTTTT,TRBV2,once,TRBJ1-4,NA
CASSSRTDTWEKLFF,TGTGCCAGCAGCTCCCGGACGGACACGTGGGAAAAACTGTTTTTT,TRBV7-9,NA,TRBJ1-4,NA
CASKVNTEAFF,TGCGCCAGCAAGGTGAACACTGAAGCTTTCTTT,TRBV10-2,NA,TRBJ1-1,NA
CASQTGRNRNSPLHF,TGTGCCAGCCAGACAGGGCGAAACAGGAATTCACCCCTCCACTTT,TRBV9,once,TRBJ1-6,TRBD1
CASTGGFTDTQYF,TGTGCCAGCACTGGGGGATTCACAGATACGCAGTATTTT,TRBV2,NA,TRBJ2-3,NA
CASSLEYEPLHF,TGTGCCAGCAGCTTAGAGTATGAACCCCTCCACTTT,TRBV13,few,TRBJ1-6,NA
CASSYTGTSSAAPLHF,TGTGCCAGCAGCTATACAGGGACTTCCTCCGCGGCACCCCTCCACTTT,TRBV5-6,NA,TRBJ1-6,NA
CASSVTWYNEQFF,TGCGCCAGCAGCGTTACCTGGTACAATGAGCAGTTCTTC,TRBV5-1,NA,TRBJ2-1,NA
CASSAGQGSPLHF,TGTGCCAGCAGTGCGGGGCAGGGTTCACCCCTCCACTTT,TRBV25-1,NA,TRBJ1-6,NA
CASRSGYITDTQYF,TGTGCCAGCCGTTCAGGGTACATAACAGATACGCAGTATTTT,TRBV27,NA,TRBJ2-3,NA
CASSLPTGNTEAFF,TGTGCCAGCAGCTTACCGACAGGGAACACTGAAGCTTTCTTT,TRBV5-4,NA,TRBJ1-1,NA
CASSFYRRIQETQYF,TGTGCCAGCAGCTTTTACCGACGAATCCAAGAGACCCAGTACTTC,TRBV5-6,NA,TRBJ2-5,NA
CASRPWTGGNYGYTF,TGTGCCAGCAGACCCTGGACAGGGGGGAACTATGGCTACACCTTC,TRBV6-5,once,TRBJ1-2,TRBD1
CASNYGRITDTQYF,TGTGCCAGTAATTACGGGCGGATCACAGATACGCAGTATTTT,TRBV19,NA,TRBJ2-3,NA
CASSWTGGSTGELFF,TGTGCCAGCAGCTGGACAGGGGGCTCGACCGGGGAGCTGTTTTTT,TRBV7-3,NA,TRBJ2-2,TRBD1
CASSLPGAVYGYTF,TGTGCCAGCAGTCTGCCGGGGGCCGTCTATGGCTACACCTTC,TRBV5-6,few,TRBJ1-2,NA
CASSLGSLGANTEAFF,TGCGCCAGCAGCTTGGGGTCCCTGGGGGCAAACACTGAAGCTTTCTTT,TRBV5-1,NA,TRBJ1-1,NA
CASSLAALAGGPGLVDTQYF,TGCGCCAGCAGCTTGGCCGCGCTAGCGGGGGGGCCCGGGTTAGTGGATACGCAGTATTTT,TRBV5-1,NA,TRBJ2-3,TRBD2
CASSTLPGDTEAFF,TGTGCCAGCAGTACTCTACCGGGTGACACTGAAGCTTTCTTT,TRBV6-5,NA,TRBJ1-1,NA
CASRPRDLPADGYTF,TGCGCCAGCCGCCCCCGGGACCTCCCCGCGGATGGCTACACCTTC,TRBV10-2,NA,TRBJ1-2,NA
CASSAPVAGGYTF,TGTGCCAGCAGCGCACCCGTCGCGGGTGGCTACACCTTC,TRBV5-6,NA,TRBJ1-2,NA
CASSRDRAGYTF,TGTGCCAGTAGTAGGGACAGGGCTGGCTACACCTTC,TRBV19,NA,TRBJ1-2,TRBD1
CASSFSPMNTEAFF,TGTGCCAGCAGCTTTTCTCCCATGAACACTGAAGCTTTCTTT,TRBV5-8,NA,TRBJ1-1,NA
CASSEFMTGGQPQHF,TGTGCCAGCAGTGAATTTATGACAGGGGGTCAGCCCCAGCATTTT,TRBV6-1,NA,TRBJ1-5,TRBD1
CASSPGLAGLKDTQYF,TGTGCCAGTAGTCCGGGACTAGCGGGTTTGAAAGATACGCAGTATTTT,TRBV19,NA,TRBJ2-3,TRBD2
CASSSSRDSTEKLFF,TGTGCCAGCAGCTCCTCCCGGGACAGCACTGAAAAACTGTTTTTT,TRBV7-9,once,TRBJ1-4,TRBD1
CASSPGPGANVLTF,TGTGCCAGCAGCCCAGGGCCCGGGGCCAACGTCCTGACTTTC,TRBV5-6,NA,TRBJ2-6,NA
CASSLDRDPYGYTF,TGTGCCAGCAGTTTAGACAGGGACCCGTATGGCTACACCTTC,TRBV27,NA,TRBJ1-2,TRBD1
CASGGSLGEQYF,TGTGCCAGCGGGGGCTCTCTTGGGGAGCAGTACTTC,TRBV9,NA,TRBJ2-7,NA
CASSGQASYNSPLHF,TGTGCCAGCAGTGGACAGGCGTCCTATAATTCACCCCTCCACTTT,TRBV2,NA,TRBJ1-6,NA
CASSLVGDLGSTEAFF,TGCGCCAGCAGCTTGGTGGGGGATCTGGGGAGCACTGAAGCTTTCTTT,TRBV5-1,once,TRBJ1-1,NA
CASSSTGGSNQPQHF,TGTGCCAGCAGCTCGACAGGGGGAAGCAATCAGCCCCAGCATTTT,TRBV5-5,once,TRBJ1-5,TRBD1
CASSPGLARQETQYF,TGTGCCAGCAGCCCCGGACTAGCTCGGCAAGAGACCCAGTACTTC,TRBV12-1,NA,TRBJ2-5,NA
CASSINTVGDYGYTF,TGTGCCAGTAGTATTAATACAGTTGGGGACTATGGCTACACCTTC,TRBV19,NA,TRBJ1-2,NA
CASSRGQAVHQETQYF,TGCGCCAGCAGTCGAGGACAGGCGGTCCACCAAGAGACCCAGTACTTC,TRBV23-1,NA,TRBJ2-5,TRBD1
CASLGLGGTDTQYF,TGTGCCAGCCTTGGTTTAGGTGGGACAGATACGCAGTATTTT,TRBV5-8,NA,TRBJ2-3,NA
CASSISAGLGYTF,TGTGCCAGTAGTATCTCGGCCGGCCTCGGCTACACCTTC,TRBV19,NA,TRBJ1-2,NA
CASSLVGQGDFSPLHF,TGCGCCAGCAGCTTGGTGGGGCAGGGGGATTTCTCACCCCTCCACTTT,TRBV5-1,NA,TRBJ1-6,TRBD1
CASSGTGGRWNYGYTF,TGTGCCAGCAGCGGCACAGGGGGCCGATGGAACTATGGCTACACCTTC,TRBV9,NA,TRBJ1-2,TRBD1
CASIHLLGGNYGYTF,TGTGCCAGCATTCATCTGTTGGGGGGAAACTATGGCTACACCTTC,TRBV6-6,NA,TRBJ1-2,NA
CASSPPFRQGGTDEQFF,TGTGCCAGCTCACCACCCTTCAGACAGGGGGGTACAGATGAGCAGTTCTTC,TRBV18,NA,TRBJ2-1,TRBD1
CASSPSRPRDRGSQYF,TGTGCCAGCAGCCCTAGTCGCCCCAGGGACAGGGGGTCCCAGTACTTC,TRBV11-2,NA,TRBJ2-7,TRBD1
CASSLAGDETQYF,TGTGCCAGTAGTCTAGCGGGGGATGAGACCCAGTACTTC,TRBV19,NA,TRBJ2-5,TRBD2
CASSSVIRDGFTDTQYF,TGTGCCAGCAGCAGTGTGATCCGGGACGGCTTCACAGATACGCAGTATTTT,TRBV28,NA,TRBJ2-3,NA
CASSPSHGGGPEAFF,TGTGCCAGCAGCCCTTCACATGGGGGGGGTCCTGAAGCTTTCTTT,TRBV7-2,NA,TRBJ1-1,NA
CASSEVTGLFEKLFF,TGTGCCAGCAGTGAAGTTACAGGTCTTTTTGAAAAACTGTTTTTT,TRBV6-1,NA,TRBJ1-4,NA
CASSLGAGGLQDTQYF,TGTGCCAGCAGCTTAGGAGCGGGGGGGCTTCAAGATACGCAGTATTTT,TRBV11-3,NA,TRBJ2-3,TRBD2
CASSHREGAFF,TGTGCCAGCAGTCACAGGGAGGGAGCTTTCTTT,TRBV6-5,NA,TRBJ1-1,NA
CASSRDKPGNTIYF,TGTGCCAGCAGCCGGGACAAACCTGGAAACACCATATATTTT,TRBV16,NA,TRBJ1-3,NA
CASFNLGVGTEAFF,TGTGCCAGTTTCAACCTGGGGGTGGGCACTGAAGCTTTCTTT,TRBV19,NA,TRBJ1-1,NA
CASSSLAGGEQFF,TGTGCCAGCAGCTCACTAGCGGGGGGCGAGCAGTTCTTC,TRBV7-6,once,TRBJ2-1,TRBD2
CASSQEGLVEQYF,TGCGCCAGCAGCCAAGAAGGGCTGGTCGAGCAGTACTTC,TRBV4-1,once,TRBJ2-7,NA
CASSFGQATFNYGYTF,TGCGCCAGCAGCTTTGGACAGGCGACCTTTAACTATGGCTACACCTTC,TRBV5-1,NA,TRBJ1-2,TRBD1